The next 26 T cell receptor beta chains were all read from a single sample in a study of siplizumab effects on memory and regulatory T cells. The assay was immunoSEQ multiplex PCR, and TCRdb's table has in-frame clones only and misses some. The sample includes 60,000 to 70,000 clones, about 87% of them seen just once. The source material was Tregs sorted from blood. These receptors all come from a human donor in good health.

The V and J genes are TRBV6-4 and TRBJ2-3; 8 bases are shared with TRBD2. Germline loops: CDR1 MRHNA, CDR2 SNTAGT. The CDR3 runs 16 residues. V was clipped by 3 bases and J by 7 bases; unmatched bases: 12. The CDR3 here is CASSESSTGGPYTQYF. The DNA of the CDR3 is TGTGCCAGCAGTGAAAGTAGTACGGGAGGGCCCTATACGCAGTATTTT.

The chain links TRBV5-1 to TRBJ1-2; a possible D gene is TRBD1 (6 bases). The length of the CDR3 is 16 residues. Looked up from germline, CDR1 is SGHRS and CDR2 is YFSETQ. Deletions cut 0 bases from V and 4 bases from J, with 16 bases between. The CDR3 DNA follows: TGCGCCAGCAGCTTGGTCCCCAGGGGCCGTACCTATGGCTACACCTTC. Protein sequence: CASSLVPRGRTYGYTF.

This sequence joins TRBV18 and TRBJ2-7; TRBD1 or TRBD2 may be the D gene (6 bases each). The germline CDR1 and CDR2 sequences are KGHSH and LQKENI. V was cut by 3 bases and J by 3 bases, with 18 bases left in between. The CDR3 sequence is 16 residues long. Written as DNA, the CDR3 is TGTGCCAGCTCACCTTCGGGGGCTGGGGGACTCTACGAGCAGTACTTC. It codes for CASSPSGAGGLYEQYF.

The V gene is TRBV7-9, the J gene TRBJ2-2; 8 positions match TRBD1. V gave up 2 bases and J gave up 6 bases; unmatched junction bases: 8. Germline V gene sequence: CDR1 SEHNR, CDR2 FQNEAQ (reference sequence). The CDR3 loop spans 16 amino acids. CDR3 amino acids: CASSLYAGQVSGELFF. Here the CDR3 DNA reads TGTGCCAGCAGCTTATACGCGGGACAGGTCTCCGGGGAGCTGTTTTTT.

The CDR3 bases are TGTGCCAGCAGCCCCATCCGGCAGGGCCATGGCTACACCTTC. Its protein is CASSPIRQGHGYTF. This chain joins TRBV21-1 and TRBJ1-2; the table's D call of TRBD1 was not tested on the DNA. TRBV21-1 constitutes a pseudogene. The CDR3 spans 14 residues.

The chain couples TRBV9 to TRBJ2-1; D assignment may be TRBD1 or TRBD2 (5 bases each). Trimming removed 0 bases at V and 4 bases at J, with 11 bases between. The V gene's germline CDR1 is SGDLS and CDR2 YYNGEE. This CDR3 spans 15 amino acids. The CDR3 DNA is TGTGCCAGCAGCGTAGGGGGGAATAGGTACAATGAGCAGTTCTTC. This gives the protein CASSVGGNRYNEQFF.

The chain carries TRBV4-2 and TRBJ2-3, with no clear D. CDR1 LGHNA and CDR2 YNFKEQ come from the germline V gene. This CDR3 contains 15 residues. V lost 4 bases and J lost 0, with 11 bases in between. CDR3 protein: CASSRTLISTDTQYF. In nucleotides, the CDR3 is TGTGCCAGCAGCCGCACGTTGATTAGCACAGATACGCAGTATTTT.

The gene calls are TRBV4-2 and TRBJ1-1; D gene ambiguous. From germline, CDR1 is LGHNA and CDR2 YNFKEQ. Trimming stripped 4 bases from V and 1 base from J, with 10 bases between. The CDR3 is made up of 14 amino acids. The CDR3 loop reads CASSPRTENTEAFF. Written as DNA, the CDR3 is TGTGCCAGCAGCCCCCGAACGGAGAACACTGAAGCTTTCTTT.

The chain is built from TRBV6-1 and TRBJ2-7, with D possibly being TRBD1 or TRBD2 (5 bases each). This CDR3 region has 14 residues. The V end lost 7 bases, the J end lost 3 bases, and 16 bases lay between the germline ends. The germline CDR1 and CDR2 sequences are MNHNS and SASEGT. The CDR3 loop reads CASTTLGGSYEQYF. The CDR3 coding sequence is TGTGCCAGCACCACGCTTGGGGGAAGCTACGAGCAGTACTTC.

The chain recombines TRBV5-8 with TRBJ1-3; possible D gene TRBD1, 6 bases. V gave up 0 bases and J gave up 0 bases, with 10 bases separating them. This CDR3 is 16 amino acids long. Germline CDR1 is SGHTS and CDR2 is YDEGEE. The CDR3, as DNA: TGTGCCAGCAGCTTGGACAGGGCCTTCTCTGGAAACACCATATATTTT. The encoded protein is CASSLDRAFSGNTIYF.

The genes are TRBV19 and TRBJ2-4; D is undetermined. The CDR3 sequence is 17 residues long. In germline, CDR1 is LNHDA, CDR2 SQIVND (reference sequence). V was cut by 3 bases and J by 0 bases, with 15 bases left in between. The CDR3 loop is CASSMGTGRLAKNIQYF. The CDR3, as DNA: TGTGCCAGTAGTATGGGTACGGGCCGTCTAGCCAAAAACATTCAGTACTTC.

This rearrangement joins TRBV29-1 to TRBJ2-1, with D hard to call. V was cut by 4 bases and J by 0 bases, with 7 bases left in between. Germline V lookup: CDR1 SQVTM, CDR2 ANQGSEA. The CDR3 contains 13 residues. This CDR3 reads CSVVDGSYNEQFF. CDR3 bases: TGCAGCGTTGTGGACGGCTCCTACAATGAGCAGTTCTTC.

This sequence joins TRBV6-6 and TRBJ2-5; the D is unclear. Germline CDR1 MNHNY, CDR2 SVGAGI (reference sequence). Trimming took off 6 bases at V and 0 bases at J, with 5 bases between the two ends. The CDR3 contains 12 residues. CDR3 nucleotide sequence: TGTGCCAGCAGGAGAAACCAAGAGACCCAGTACTTC. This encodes CASRRNQETQYF.

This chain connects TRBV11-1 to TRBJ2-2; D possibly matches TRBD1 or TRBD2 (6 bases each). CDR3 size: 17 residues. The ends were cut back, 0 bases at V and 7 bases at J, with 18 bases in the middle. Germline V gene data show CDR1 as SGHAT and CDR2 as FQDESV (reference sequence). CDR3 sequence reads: CASSLAPGGVGGGELFF. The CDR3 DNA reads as TGTGCCAGCAGCTTAGCGCCCGGGGGCGTCGGCGGCGGGGAGCTGTTTTTT.

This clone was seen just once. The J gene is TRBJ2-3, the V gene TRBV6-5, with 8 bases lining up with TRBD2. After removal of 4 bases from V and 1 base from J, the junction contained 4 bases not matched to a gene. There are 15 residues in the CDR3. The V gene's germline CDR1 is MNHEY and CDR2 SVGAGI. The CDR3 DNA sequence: TGTGCCAGCAGTTCTCTAGCGGGTCGCACAGATACGCAGTATTTT. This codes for CASSSLAGRTDTQYF.

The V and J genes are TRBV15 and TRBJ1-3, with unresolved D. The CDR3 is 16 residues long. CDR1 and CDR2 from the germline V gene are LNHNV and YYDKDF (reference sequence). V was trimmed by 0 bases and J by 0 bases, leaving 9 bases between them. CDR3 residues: CATSRDHGPSGNTIYF. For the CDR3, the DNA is TGTGCCACCAGCAGAGATCATGGCCCCTCTGGAAACACCATATATTTT. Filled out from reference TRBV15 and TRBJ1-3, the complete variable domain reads DAMVIQNPRYQVTQFGKPVTLSCSQTLNHNVMYWYQQKSSQAPKLLFHYYDKDFNNEADTPDNFQSRRPNTSFCFLDIRSPGLGDTAMYLCATSRDHGPSGNTIYFGEGSWLTVV.

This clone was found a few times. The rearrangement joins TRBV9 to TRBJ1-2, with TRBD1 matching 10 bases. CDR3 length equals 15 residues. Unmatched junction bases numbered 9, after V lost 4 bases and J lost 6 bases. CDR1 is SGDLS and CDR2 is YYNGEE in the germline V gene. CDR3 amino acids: CASSYRQGAANGYTF. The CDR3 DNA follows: TGTGCCAGCAGCTACAGACAGGGGGCTGCCAATGGCTACACCTTC.

CDR3 amino acids: CASRGFTSVNEQYF. The CDR3 DNA is TGCGCCAGCAGGGGGTTTACTAGCGTGAACGAGCAGTACTTC. This chain joins TRBV10-2 and TRBJ2-7, with 7 bases identical to TRBD2. The V gene end was trimmed by 6 bases and the J gene end by 5 bases; junction bases not matched to a gene: 10. In germline, CDR1 is WSHSY, CDR2 SAAADI. The CDR3 extends over 14 amino acids.

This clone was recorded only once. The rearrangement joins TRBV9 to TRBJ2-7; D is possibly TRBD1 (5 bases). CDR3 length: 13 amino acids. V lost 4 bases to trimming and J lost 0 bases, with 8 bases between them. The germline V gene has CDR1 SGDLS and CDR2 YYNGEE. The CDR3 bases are TGTGCCAGCAGCTCAAGGGGCTCCTACGAGCAGTACTTC. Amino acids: CASSSRGSYEQYF. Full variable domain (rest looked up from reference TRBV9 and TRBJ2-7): DSGVTQTPKHLITATGQRVTLRCSPRSGDLSVYWYQQSLDQGLQFLIQYYNGEERAKGNILERFSAQQFPDLHSELNLSSLELGDSALYFCASSSRGSYEQYFGPGTRLTVT.

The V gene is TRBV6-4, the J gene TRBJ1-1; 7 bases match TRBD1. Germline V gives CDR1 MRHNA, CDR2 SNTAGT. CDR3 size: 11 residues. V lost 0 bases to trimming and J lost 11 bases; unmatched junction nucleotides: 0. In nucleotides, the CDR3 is TGTGCCAGCAGTGACTCAGGGGGCGCTTTCTTT. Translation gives CASSDSGGAFF.

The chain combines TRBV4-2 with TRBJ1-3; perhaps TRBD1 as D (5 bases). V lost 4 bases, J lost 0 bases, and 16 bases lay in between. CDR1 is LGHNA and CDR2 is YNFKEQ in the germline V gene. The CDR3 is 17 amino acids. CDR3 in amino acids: CASSRLGRAGSGNTIYF. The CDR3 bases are TGTGCCAGCAGCCGCCTGGGACGTGCCGGCTCTGGAAACACCATATATTTT.

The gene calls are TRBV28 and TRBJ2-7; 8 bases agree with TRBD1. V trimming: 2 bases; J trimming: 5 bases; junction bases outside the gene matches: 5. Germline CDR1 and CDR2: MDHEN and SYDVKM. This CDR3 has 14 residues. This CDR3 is CASSLLAGGNEQYF. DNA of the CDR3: TGTGCCAGCAGTTTACTGGCAGGGGGCAACGAGCAGTACTTC.

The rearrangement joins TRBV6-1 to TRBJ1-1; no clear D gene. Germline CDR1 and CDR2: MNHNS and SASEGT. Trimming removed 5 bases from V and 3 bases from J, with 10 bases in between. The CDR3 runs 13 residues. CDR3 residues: CASSYKQDTEAFF. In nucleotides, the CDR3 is TGTGCCAGCAGTTATAAACAAGACACTGAAGCTTTCTTT.

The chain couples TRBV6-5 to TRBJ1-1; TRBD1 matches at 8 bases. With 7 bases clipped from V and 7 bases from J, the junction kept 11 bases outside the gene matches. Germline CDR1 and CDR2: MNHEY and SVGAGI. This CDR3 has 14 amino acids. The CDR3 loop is CASNERGTGGEAFF. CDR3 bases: TGTGCCAGCAACGAGAGGGGGACAGGAGGTGAAGCTTTCTTT.

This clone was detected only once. CDR3 bases: TGCGCCAGCAGCCCCGGGACTAGCGCCTACAATGAGCAGTTCTTC. Protein product: CASSPGTSAYNEQFF. This chain links TRBV5-1 with TRBJ2-1; the match to TRBD2 covers 10 bases. CDR1 is SGHRS and CDR2 is YFSETQ in the germline V gene. Trimming at V came to 4 bases and at J to 2 bases, leaving 3 bases not matched to a gene. The CDR3 runs to 15 residues.

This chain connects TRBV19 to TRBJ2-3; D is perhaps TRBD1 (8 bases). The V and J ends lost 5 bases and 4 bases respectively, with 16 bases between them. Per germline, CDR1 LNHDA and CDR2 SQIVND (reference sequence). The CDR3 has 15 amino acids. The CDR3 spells CASSAGQGGADTQYF. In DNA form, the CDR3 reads TGTGCCAGTAGTGCCGGACAGGGAGGGGCAGATACGCAGTATTTT.